This section outlines one TCR beta chain sequence together with its context. Being one base from a much bigger clone, this may be a read error. The CDR3 does not end in the conserved phenylalanine or tryptophan, so this is likely a read error. This sample was taken from a study of T cells in Graves' hyperthyroidism and ophthalmopathy. CDR3 length equals 13 residues. Germline values: CDR1 MNHNY, CDR2 SVGAGI (reference sequence). Trimming cost V 8 bases and J 6 bases, with 14 bases left between them. It was RNA transcripts that yielded the amplified TCR beta CDR3 regions. The TCR CDR3 was amplified in a first-round RT-PCR using the HTBI primer set. TCRdb reprocessed the multiplex PCR reads via MiXCR and lists one record per CDR3 protein. The table has 95,000 to 110,000 distinct CDR3 sequences, approximately 48% seen once.

Sequencing input: blood. V and J are TRBV6-6 and TRBJ2-4; a possible D gene is TRBD1 (6 bases). The sequence was collected from a man between 40 and 49 years old with Graves' hyperthyroidism. This CDR3 reads CASGKTGRNIQYV. CDR3 coding DNA: TGTGCCAGCGGAAAAACAGGGAGAAACATTCAGTACGTC.